Here is one T cell receptor (beta chain) with its context. The antigen is not known. This entry is derived from a study of OX40 agonist ivuxolimab in advanced cancers. Looking at the study overall: Treatment received earlier with anti-PD-1, anti-PD-L1 or anti-CTLA-4 agents was allowed, and around 36% had some.

Points from the study as a whole: Dose levels from 0.1 to 3.0 mg/kg saw CD4+ and CD8+ blood T cells expand clonally by week 6.

Germline V lookup: CDR1 SEHNR, CDR2 FQNEAQ (reference sequence). Trimming took 5 bases from V and 1 from J; bases not matched to a gene: 6. The CDR3 loop spans 15 amino acids. The assay was immunoSEQ multiplex PCR, and TCRdb's table has in-frame clones only and misses some. The profile shows roughly 60,000 clones, roughly 80% of them singletons. The TCR originated in an adult with an advanced solid tumor such as melanoma, head and neck, liver or kidney cancer. Here the sequenced sample was CD4+ or CD8+ T cells sorted from blood, taken in a trial of the OX40 agonist ivuxolimab. J is TRBJ2-5 and V is TRBV7-9; 8 nucleotides align to TRBD2. CDR3 coding DNA: TGTGCCAGCAGCGCGCCGGGACTAGTCCAAGAGACCCAGTACTTC. It yields the protein CASSAPGLVQETQYF.